This passage covers 12 T cell receptor beta chains from one sample sequenced in a study of T-cell memory formation after mild COVID-19. TCRdb redid the calling of the 5' RACE reads with MiXCR, one entry per CDR3 protein. The repertoire has roughly 550,000 distinct CDR3 sequences, approximately 20% of them found once; the top ten carry under 15%. The sequenced sample consisted of PBMCs or a T cell subset sorted from them (not recorded which). The source is an adult woman who had mild COVID-19 (a few samples of this study predate the infection). Cell type and time point are not known.

The gene calls are TRBV7-9 and TRBJ2-3; 9 bases match TRBD1. CDR3 size: 17 residues. V trimming: 5 bases; J trimming: 2 bases; junction bases outside the gene matches: 11. CDR1 and CDR2 (germline): SEHNR, FQNEAQ (reference sequence). The CDR3 coding sequence is TGTGCCAGCAGCCAACTAACCGGGACAGGGTTCACAGATACGCAGTATTTT. This encodes CASSQLTGTGFTDTQYF.

V usage is TRBV12-3 or TRBV12-4 and J usage is TRBJ1-2; D gene unclear. CDR3 size: 14 residues. V dropped 5 bases and J dropped 4 bases, with 14 bases sitting between them. The CDR3 nucleotides are TGTGCCAGCAGTCCAACTGGACCCACCTATGGCTACACCTTC. It specifies CASSPTGPTYGYTF.

CDR3 region: CASSSSGQVYGYTF. The CDR3 region has the DNA TGTGCCAGCAGTTCCTCGGGACAGGTCTATGGCTACACCTTC. J is TRBJ1-2 and V is TRBV12-3 or TRBV12-4, with TRBD1 matching over 8 bases. The CDR3 has 14 amino acids. V shed 4 bases and J 4 bases; nucleotides not matched to a gene: 5.

This clonotype was counted a few times. This chain links TRBV20-1 with TRBJ2-1; the match to TRBD2 covers 9 bases. The CDR3 consists of 14 residues. V shed 6 bases, J shed 6 bases, and the junction held 9 bases outside the gene matches. The germline CDR1 and CDR2 sequences are DFQATT and SNEGSKA (reference sequence). CDR3 in DNA: TGCAGTGCCCATGCGGGACTAGCCGGCAATGAGCAGTTCTTC. Translated: CSAHAGLAGNEQFF.

This clonotype turned up a few times. The chain uses TRBV18 and TRBJ1-5; D not resolved. The CDR3 runs 13 residues. V dropped 6 bases and J dropped 6 bases, with 12 bases sitting between them. The germline CDR1 and CDR2 sequences are KGHSH and LQKENI. The CDR3 region is CASSPGLGQPQHF. CDR3 bases: TGTGCCAGCTCCCCGGGCCTCGGTCAGCCCCAGCATTTT. Using reference TRBV18 and TRBJ1-5 for the parts outside the CDR3, the full variable domain is NAGVMQNPRHLVRRRGQEARLRCSPMKGHSHVYWYRQLPEEGLKFMVYLQKENIIDESGMPKERFSAEFPKEGPSILRIQQVVRGDSAAYFCASSPGLGQPQHFGDGTRLSIL.

This clonotype was recorded a few times. V is TRBV3-1 and J is TRBJ2-7, with D perhaps matching TRBD2 (5 bases). Trimming shortened V by 2 bases and J by 1 base, and 9 bases separated the two germline ends. Germline-derived CDR1 and CDR2 are LGHDT and YNNKEL (reference sequence). There are 14 residues in the CDR3. As DNA, the CDR3 is TGTGCCAGCAGCCAACCGGGAAGGTCCTACGAGCAGTACTTC. Residues: CASSQPGRSYEQYF.

This chain joins TRBV5-1 and TRBJ2-1, with 11 bases lining up with TRBD2. CDR1 is SGHRS, CDR2 YFSETQ, per germline. This CDR3 has 14 amino acids. V dropped 2 bases and J dropped 6; count of bases not matched to a gene: 1. The CDR3: CASSFSGRANEQFF. The CDR3 DNA follows: TGCGCCAGCAGCTTTAGCGGGAGGGCCAATGAGCAGTTCTTC.

This clonotype was recorded a few times. The V gene is TRBV5-1, the J gene TRBJ2-7; D possibly uses TRBD1 or TRBD2 (5 bases each). CDR1 SGHRS and CDR2 YFSETQ come from the germline V gene. This CDR3 has 14 amino acids. Trimming removed 3 bases at V and 0 bases at J, with 10 bases between. The CDR3 coding sequence is TGCGCCAGCAGCTACGGGGCCCCCTCCTACGAGCAGTACTTC. This gives the protein CASSYGAPSYEQYF.

This clonotype appeared a few times. The chain uses TRBV11-2 and TRBJ2-6; D is unresolved. The CDR3 runs 18 residues. The V and J ends lost 1 base and 0 bases respectively, with 13 bases between them. Germline values: CDR1 SGHAT, CDR2 FQNNGV. CDR3 sequence: CASSLVSSRSSGANVLTF. CDR3 nucleotide sequence: TGTGCCAGCAGCTTAGTCAGCTCCCGATCCTCTGGGGCCAACGTCCTGACTTTC.

J is TRBJ1-1 and V is TRBV6-2 or TRBV6-3; no firm D call. V lost 2 bases, J lost 0 bases, and 13 bases lay in between. CDR1 is MNHEY and CDR2 is SVGEGT in the germline V gene. There are 16 residues in the CDR3. The CDR3 DNA sequence: TGTGCCAGCAGTTACGGCAGGCAATTTATGAACACTGAAGCTTTCTTT. Its translation is CASSYGRQFMNTEAFF.

This clonotype turned up a few times. The chain recombines TRBV7-9 with TRBJ2-3; D call uncertain. The V gene lost 3 bases and the J gene lost 0 bases, with 7 bases spanning the gap. This CDR3 contains 14 residues. Looked up from germline, CDR1 is SEHNR and CDR2 is FQNEAQ (reference sequence). This CDR3 is CASSLDASTDTQYF. CDR3 coding DNA: TGTGCCAGCAGCTTGGACGCTAGCACAGATACGCAGTATTTT.

The CDR3 bases are TGTGCCAGCAACAGAGGTGAAAAACTGTTTTTT. Translating it yields CASNRGEKLFF. The chain couples TRBV2 to TRBJ1-4; no reliable D call. The ends were cut back, 7 bases at V and 7 bases at J, with 7 bases in the middle. This CDR3 is 11 amino acids long. The germline V gene has CDR1 SNHLY and CDR2 FYNNEI. Looking up the rest from reference TRBV2 and TRBJ1-4 gives the full variable domain: EPEVTQTPSHQVTQMGQEVILRCVPISNHLYFYWYRQILGQKVEFLVSFYNNEISEKSEIFDDQFSVERPDGSNFTLKIRSTKLEDSAMYFCASNRGEKLFFGSGTQLSVL.